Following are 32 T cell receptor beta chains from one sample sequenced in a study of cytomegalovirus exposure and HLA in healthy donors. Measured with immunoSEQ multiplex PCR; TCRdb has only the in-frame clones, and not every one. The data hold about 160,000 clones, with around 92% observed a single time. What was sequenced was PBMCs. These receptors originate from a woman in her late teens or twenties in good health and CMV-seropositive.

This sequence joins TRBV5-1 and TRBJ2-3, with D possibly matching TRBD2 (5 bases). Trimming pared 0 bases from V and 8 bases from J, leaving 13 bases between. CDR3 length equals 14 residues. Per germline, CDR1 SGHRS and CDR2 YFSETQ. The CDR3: CASSLGIIAITQYF. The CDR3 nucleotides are TGCGCCAGCAGCTTGGGGATAATAGCGATTACGCAGTATTTT.

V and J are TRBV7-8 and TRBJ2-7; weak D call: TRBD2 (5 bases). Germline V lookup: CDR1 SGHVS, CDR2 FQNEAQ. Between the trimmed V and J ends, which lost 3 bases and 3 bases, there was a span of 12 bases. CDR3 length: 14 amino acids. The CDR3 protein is CASSFLRGNYEQYF. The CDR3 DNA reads TGTGCCAGCAGCTTCCTCCGGGGAAACTACGAGCAGTACTTC.

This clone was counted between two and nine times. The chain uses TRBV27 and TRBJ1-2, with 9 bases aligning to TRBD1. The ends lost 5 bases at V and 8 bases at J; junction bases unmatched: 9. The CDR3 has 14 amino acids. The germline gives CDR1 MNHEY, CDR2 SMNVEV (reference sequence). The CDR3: CASSPDRGPRGYTF. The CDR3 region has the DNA TGTGCCAGCAGTCCGGACAGGGGTCCGCGGGGCTACACCTTC.

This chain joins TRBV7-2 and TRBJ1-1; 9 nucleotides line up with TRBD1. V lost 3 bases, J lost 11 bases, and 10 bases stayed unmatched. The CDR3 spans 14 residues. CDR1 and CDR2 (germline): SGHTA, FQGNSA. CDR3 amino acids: CASSFQQGASRAFF. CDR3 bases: TGTGCCAGCAGCTTTCAACAGGGGGCGTCTAGGGCTTTCTTT.

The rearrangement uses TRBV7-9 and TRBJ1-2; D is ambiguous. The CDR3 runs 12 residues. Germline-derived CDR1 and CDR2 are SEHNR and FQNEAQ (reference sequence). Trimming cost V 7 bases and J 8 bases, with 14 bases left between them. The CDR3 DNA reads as TGTGCCAGCAACCGGGTCCTCACGGGCTACACCTTC. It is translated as CASNRVLTGYTF.

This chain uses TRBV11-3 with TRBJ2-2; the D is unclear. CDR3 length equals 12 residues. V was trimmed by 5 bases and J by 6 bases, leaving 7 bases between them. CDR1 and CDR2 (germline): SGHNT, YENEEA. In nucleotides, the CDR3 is TGTGCCAGCAGCCACATTGCCGGGGAGCTGTTTTTT. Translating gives CASSHIAGELFF.

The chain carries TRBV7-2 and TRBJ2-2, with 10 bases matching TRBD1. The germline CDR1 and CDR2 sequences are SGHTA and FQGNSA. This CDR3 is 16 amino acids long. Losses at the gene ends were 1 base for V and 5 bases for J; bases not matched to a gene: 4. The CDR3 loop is CASSLGGQGYTGELFF. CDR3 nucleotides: TGTGCCAGCAGCTTAGGGGGACAGGGGTATACCGGGGAGCTGTTTTTT.

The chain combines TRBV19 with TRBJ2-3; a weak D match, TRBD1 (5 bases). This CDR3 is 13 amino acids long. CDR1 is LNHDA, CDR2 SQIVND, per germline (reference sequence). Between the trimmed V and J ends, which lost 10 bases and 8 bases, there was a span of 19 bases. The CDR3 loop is CATSRGTVVTQYF. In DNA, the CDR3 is TGTGCCACTTCTAGGGGCACTGTGGTTACGCAGTATTTT.

The chain's CDR3 is CAGGDRDSLNEKLFF. The DNA of the CDR3 is TGTGCCGGAGGTGACCGGGACAGCCTAAATGAAAAACTGTTTTTT. The rearrangement uses TRBV7-9 and TRBJ1-4; 7 bases are a match to TRBD1. CDR3 size: 15 residues. Unmatched junction bases numbered 14, after V lost 11 bases and J lost 5 bases. Germline CDR1 SEHNR, CDR2 FQNEAQ (reference sequence).

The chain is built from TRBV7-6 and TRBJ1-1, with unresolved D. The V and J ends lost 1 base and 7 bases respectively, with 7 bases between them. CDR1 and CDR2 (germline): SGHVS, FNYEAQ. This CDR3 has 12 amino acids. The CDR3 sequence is CASSLEGLEAFF. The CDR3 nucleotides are TGTGCCAGCAGCTTAGAAGGACTTGAAGCTTTCTTT.

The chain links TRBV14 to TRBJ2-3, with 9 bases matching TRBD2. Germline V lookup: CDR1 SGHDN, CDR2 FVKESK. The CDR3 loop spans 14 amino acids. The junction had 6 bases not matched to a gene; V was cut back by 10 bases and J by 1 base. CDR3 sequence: CATSIAGGTDTQYF. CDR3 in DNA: TGTGCCACCAGTATAGCGGGAGGCACAGATACGCAGTATTTT.

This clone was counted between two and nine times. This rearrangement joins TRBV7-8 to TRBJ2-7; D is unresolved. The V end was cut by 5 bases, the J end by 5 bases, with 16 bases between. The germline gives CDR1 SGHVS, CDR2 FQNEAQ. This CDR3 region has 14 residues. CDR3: CASSPTETRDEQYF. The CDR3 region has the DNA TGTGCCAGCAGCCCTACGGAGACTCGGGACGAGCAGTACTTC. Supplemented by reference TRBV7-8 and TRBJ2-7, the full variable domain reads GAGVSQSPRYKVAKRGQDVALRCDPISGHVSLFWYQQALGQGPEFLTYFQNEAQLDKSGLPSDRFFAERPEGSVSTLKIQRTQQEDSAVYLCASSPTETRDEQYFGPGTRLTVT.

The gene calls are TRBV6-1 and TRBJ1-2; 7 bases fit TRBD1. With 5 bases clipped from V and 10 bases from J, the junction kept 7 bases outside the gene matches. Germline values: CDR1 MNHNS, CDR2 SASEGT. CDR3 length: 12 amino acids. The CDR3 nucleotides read TGTGCCAGCAGTACCGGGACAGTTATCTACACCTTC. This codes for CASSTGTVIYTF.

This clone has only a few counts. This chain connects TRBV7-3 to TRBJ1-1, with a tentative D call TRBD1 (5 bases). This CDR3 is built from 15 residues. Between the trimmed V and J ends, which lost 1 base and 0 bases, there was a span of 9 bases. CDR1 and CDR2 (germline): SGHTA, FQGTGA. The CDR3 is CASSLNQGLNTEAFF. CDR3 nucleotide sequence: TGTGCCAGCAGCTTAAACCAGGGATTGAACACTGAAGCTTTCTTT.

The CDR3, as DNA: TGTGCCAGCAGTTCACAGGGTTATAGCAATCAGCCCCAGCATTTT. It specifies CASSSQGYSNQPQHF. The J gene is TRBJ1-5, the V gene TRBV27; D perhaps matches TRBD1 (6 bases). The V gene's germline CDR1 is MNHEY and CDR2 SMNVEV (reference sequence). V was cut by 4 bases and J by 0 bases, with 10 bases left in between. This CDR3 has 15 residues.

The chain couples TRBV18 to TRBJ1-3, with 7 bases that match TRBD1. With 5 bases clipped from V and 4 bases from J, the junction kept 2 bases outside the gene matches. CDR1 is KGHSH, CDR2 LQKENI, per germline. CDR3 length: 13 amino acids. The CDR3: CASSWGQGNTIYF. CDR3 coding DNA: TGTGCCAGCTCATGGGGACAGGGAAACACCATATATTTT. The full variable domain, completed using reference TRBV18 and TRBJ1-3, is NAGVMQNPRHLVRRRGQEARLRCSPMKGHSHVYWYRQLPEEGLKFMVYLQKENIIDESGMPKERFSAEFPKEGPSILRIQQVVRGDSAAYFCASSWGQGNTIYFGEGSWLTVV.

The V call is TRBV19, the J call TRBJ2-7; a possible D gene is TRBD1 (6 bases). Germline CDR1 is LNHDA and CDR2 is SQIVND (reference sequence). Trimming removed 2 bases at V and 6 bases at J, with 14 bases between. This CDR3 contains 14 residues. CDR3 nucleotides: TGTGCCAGTAGTATATTAGGGGGTCGCGGCGAGCAGTACTTC. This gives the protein CASSILGGRGEQYF.

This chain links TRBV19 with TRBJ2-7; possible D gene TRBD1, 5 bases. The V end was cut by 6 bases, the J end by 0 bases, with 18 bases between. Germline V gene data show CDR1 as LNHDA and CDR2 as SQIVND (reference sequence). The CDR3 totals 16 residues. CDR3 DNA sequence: TGTGCCAGTAGCCCCGAACTCTACAGGAGCTCCTACGAGCAGTACTTC. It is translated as CASSPELYRSSYEQYF.

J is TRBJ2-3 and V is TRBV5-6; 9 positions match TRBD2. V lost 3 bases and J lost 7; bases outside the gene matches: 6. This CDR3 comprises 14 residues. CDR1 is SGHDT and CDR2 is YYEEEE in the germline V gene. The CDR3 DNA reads TGTGCCAGCAGCTGGGGACTAGCAGAAAATACGCAGTATTTT. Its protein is CASSWGLAENTQYF.

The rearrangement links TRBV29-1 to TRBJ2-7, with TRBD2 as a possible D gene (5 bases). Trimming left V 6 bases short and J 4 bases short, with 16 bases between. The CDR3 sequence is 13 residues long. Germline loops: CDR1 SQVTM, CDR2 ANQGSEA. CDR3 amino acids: CSVADGVQYEQYF. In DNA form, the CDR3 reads TGCAGCGTCGCTGACGGGGTACAGTACGAGCAGTACTTC.

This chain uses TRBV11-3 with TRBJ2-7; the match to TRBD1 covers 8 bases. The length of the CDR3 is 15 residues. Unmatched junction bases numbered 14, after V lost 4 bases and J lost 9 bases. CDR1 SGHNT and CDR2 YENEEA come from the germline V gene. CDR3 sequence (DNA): TGTGCCAGCAGCTCTTTACCTGACGTGGGACAGGCGCAGTACTTC. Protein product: CASSSLPDVGQAQYF.

The CDR3 DNA reads TGTGCCAGCAGTTTATATGCCCTGACAGGGACAGATACGCAGTATTTT. The encoded protein is CASSLYALTGTDTQYF. This chain joins TRBV27 and TRBJ2-3; 7 nucleotides match TRBD1. Losses at the gene ends were 1 base for V and 3 bases for J; bases not matched to a gene: 7. Germline CDR1 and CDR2: MNHEY and SMNVEV (reference sequence). The CDR3 extends over 16 amino acids.

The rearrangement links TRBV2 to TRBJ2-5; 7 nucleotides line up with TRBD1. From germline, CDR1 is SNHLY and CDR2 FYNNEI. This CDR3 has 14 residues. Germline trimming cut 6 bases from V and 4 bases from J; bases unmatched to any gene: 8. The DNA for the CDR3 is TGTGCCAGCAGGTTGACAGGGTATCGAGAGACCCAGTACTTC. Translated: CASRLTGYRETQYF. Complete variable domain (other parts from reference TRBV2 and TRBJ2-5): EPEVTQTPSHQVTQMGQEVILRCVPISNHLYFYWYRQILGQKVEFLVSFYNNEISEKSEIFDDQFSVERPDGSNFTLKIRSTKLEDSAMYFCASRLTGYRETQYFGPGTRLLVL.

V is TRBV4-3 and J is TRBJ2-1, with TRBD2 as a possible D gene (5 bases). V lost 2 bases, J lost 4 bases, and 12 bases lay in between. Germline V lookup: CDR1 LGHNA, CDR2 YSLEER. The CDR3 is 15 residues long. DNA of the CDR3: TGCGCCAGCAGCCAAATCAGAAGCGGATACAATGAGCAGTTCTTC. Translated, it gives CASSQIRSGYNEQFF.

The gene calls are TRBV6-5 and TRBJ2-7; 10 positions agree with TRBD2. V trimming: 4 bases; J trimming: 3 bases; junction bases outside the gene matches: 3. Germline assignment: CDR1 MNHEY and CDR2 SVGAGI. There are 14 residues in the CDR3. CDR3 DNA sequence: TGTGCCAGCAGTTCGAGCGGGGGGGGCTACGAGCAGTACTTC. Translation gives CASSSSGGGYEQYF.

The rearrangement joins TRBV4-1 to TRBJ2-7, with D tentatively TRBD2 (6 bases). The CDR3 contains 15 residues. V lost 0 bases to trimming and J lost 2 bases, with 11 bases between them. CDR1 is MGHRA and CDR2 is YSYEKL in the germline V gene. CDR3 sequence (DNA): TGCGCCAGCAGCCAAGACCAGGGAGGTACCTACGAGCAGTACTTC. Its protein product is CASSQDQGGTYEQYF.

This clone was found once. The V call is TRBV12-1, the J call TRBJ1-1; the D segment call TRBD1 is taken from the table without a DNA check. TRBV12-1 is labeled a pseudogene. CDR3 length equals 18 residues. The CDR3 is CASSFGVDVVGARTEAFF. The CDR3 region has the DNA TGTGCCAGCAGCTTTGGAGTTGATGTCGTTGGGGCGCGCACTGAAGCTTTCTTT.

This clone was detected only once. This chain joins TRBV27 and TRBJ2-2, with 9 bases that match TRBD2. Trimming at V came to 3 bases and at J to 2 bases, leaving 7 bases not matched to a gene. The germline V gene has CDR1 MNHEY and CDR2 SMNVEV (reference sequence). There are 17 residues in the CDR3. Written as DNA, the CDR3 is TGTGCCAGCAGTTTGCGGGAGGGCTCCCCTAACACCGGGGAGCTGTTTTTT. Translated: CASSLREGSPNTGELFF.

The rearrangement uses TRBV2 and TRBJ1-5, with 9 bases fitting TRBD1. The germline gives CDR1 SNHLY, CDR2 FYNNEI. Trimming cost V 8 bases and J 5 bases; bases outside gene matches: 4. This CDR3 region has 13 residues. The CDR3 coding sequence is TGTGCCAGCTGCTGGACAGGGGATCAGCCCCAGCATTTT. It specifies CASCWTGDQPQHF.

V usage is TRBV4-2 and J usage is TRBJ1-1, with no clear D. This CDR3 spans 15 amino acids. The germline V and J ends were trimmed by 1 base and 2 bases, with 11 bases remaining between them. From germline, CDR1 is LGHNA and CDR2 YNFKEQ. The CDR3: CASSQGSGTNTEAFF. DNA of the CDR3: TGTGCCAGCAGCCAAGGAAGCGGCACTAACACTGAAGCTTTCTTT.

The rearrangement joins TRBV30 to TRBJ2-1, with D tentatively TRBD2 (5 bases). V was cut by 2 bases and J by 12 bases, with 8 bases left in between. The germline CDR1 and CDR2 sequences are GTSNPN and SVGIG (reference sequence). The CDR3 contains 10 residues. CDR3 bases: TGTGCCTGGAGTCGAGGGATGCAGTTCTTC. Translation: CAWSRGMQFF.

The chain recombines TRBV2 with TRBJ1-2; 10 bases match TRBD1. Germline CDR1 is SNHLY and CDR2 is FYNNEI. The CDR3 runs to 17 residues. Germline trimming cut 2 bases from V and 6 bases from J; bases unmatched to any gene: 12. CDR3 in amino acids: CASSEWGTGATLDGYTF. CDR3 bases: TGTGCCAGCAGTGAATGGGGGACAGGGGCGACTTTGGATGGCTACACCTTC.